One sample yielded the 27 T cell receptor beta chains listed below, sequenced in a study of sequential checkpoint blockade in melanoma. The protocol was immunoSEQ multiplex PCR, while the TCRdb copy is restricted to in-frame clones and leaves out a portion. The sample lists about 13,000 clones; roughly 23% were seen once. The treatment here: randomized to nivolumab then ipilimumab (arm A) or the reverse (arm B). The sequenced sample was tumor tissue (inferred from file names), obtained from a patient given nivolumab and ipilimumab in sequence. The receptors stem from a human donor with melanoma.

The chain recombines TRBV4-1 with TRBJ1-4; 8 nucleotides align to TRBD1. Looked up from germline, CDR1 is MGHRA and CDR2 is YSYEKL. This CDR3 spans 14 amino acids. V lost 0 bases and J lost 7; bases outside the gene matches: 1. Here the CDR3 DNA reads TGCGCCAGCAGCCAAGATGACAGGGGTGAAAAACTGTTTTTT. It is translated as CASSQDDRGEKLFF.

The V gene is TRBV29-1, the J gene TRBJ2-3; maybe TRBD2 (6 bases). CDR1 and CDR2 (germline): SQVTM, ANQGSEA. V was pared by 4 bases and J by 5 bases, with 19 bases between. The CDR3 has 15 residues. The CDR3 nucleotides read TGCAGCGTTGGGGGGGTGCGGGACGTGGGAGATACGCAGTATTTT. Residues: CSVGGVRDVGDTQYF.

The V and J genes are TRBV7-8 and TRBJ2-1; D call uncertain. This CDR3 region has 13 residues. V was trimmed by 1 base and J by 9 bases, leaving 10 bases between them. The V gene's germline CDR1 is SGHVS and CDR2 FQNEAQ. CDR3 in amino acids: CASSLDSLGEQFF. CDR3 DNA sequence: TGTGCCAGCAGCTTAGATAGTTTGGGTGAGCAGTTCTTC. The variable domain in full, completed from reference TRBV7-8 and TRBJ2-1, reads GAGVSQSPRYKVAKRGQDVALRCDPISGHVSLFWYQQALGQGPEFLTYFQNEAQLDKSGLPSDRFFAERPEGSVSTLKIQRTQQEDSAVYLCASSLDSLGEQFFGPGTRLTVL.

This clone was counted at least ten times. The chain has TRBV7-6 and TRBJ2-5, with 8 nucleotides matching TRBD2. This CDR3 comprises 15 residues. V shed 5 bases, J shed 4 bases, and the junction held 9 bases outside the gene matches. CDR1 SGHVS and CDR2 FNYEAQ come from the germline V gene. For the CDR3, the DNA is TGTGCCAGCAGCCAAGATGGACTAGCCGGAGAGACCCAGTACTTC. The encoded protein is CASSQDGLAGETQYF. Full variable domain (remainder filled in from reference TRBV7-6 and TRBJ2-5): GAGVSQSPRYKVTKRGQDVALRCDPISGHVSLYWYRQALGQGPEFLTYFNYEAQQDKSGLPNDRFSAERPEGSISTLTIQRTEQRDSAMYRCASSQDGLAGETQYFGPGTRLLVL.

Details on this clone: The junction differs from germline at one of its ends, possibly a read error. This sequence joins TRBV6-8 and TRBJ1-2; 7 positions agree with TRBD1. There are 17 residues in the CDR3. Germline V gene data show CDR1 as MNHGY and CDR2 as SAAAGT. The DNA for the CDR3 is TGTGCCATCAGTGTTACCTTGACCGGGACAGAGAACTATGGCTACACCTTC. It codes for CAISVTLTGTENYGYTF.

This clone is medium-sized. The chain joins TRBV11-3 to TRBJ1-6; D perhaps matches TRBD1 (5 bases). The CDR3 length is 16 residues. Germline CDR1 reads SGHNT; CDR2 reads YENEEA. Trimming stripped 5 bases from V and 7 bases from J, with 18 bases between. The CDR3 region is CASSLLVGTGNSPLHF. The DNA of the CDR3 is TGTGCCAGCAGCCTCTTGGTGGGGACCGGAAATTCACCCCTCCACTTT.

This clone is medium-sized (0.01 to 0.1%) by share. In the same sample, other DNA sequences code for this CDR3. V is TRBV6-8 and J is TRBJ1-5, with no clear D. The CDR3 sequence is 14 residues long. Deletions cut 1 base from V and 6 bases from J, with 10 bases between. Looked up from germline, CDR1 is MNHGY and CDR2 is SAAAGT. CDR3 region: CASSYLGLGQPQHF. The CDR3 DNA follows: TGTGCCAGCAGTTACTTGGGATTGGGTCAGCCCCAGCATTTT.

The chain has TRBV6-8 and TRBJ2-5; 9 bases are a match to TRBD1. V lost 6 bases, J lost 3 bases, and 5 bases stayed unmatched. Looked up from germline, CDR1 is MNHGY and CDR2 is SAAAGT. The CDR3 is 14 residues long. CDR3 DNA: TGTGCCAGCAGGAAGACAGGGGGTAAAGAGACCCAGTACTTC. It is translated as CASRKTGGKETQYF.

The table lists this clone with many counts. V gene TRBV11-3 combines with J gene TRBJ2-7, with 9 bases that match TRBD2. CDR1 SGHNT and CDR2 YENEEA come from the germline V gene. With 1 base clipped from V and 5 bases from J, the junction kept 12 bases outside the gene matches. The CDR3 consists of 17 residues. The CDR3 DNA sequence: TGTGCCAGCAGCTTAGGCCCCATAGCGGGAGATCAGGACGAGCAGTACTTC. Translation: CASSLGPIAGDQDEQYF.

The chain employs TRBV6-8 and TRBJ2-7; D ambiguous. Germline assignment: CDR1 MNHGY and CDR2 SAAAGT. The CDR3 sequence is 13 residues long. V shed 2 bases and J shed 2 bases, with 7 bases lying between them. The CDR3 here is CASSYQVPYEQYF. The CDR3 DNA reads TGTGCCAGCAGTTACCAGGTGCCCTACGAGCAGTACTTC.

This clone is judged medium-sized. This chain joins TRBV6-8 and TRBJ1-2; unclear D gene. The CDR3 extends over 13 amino acids. The V and J ends lost 5 bases and 4 bases respectively, with 11 bases between them. Germline CDR1 MNHGY, CDR2 SAAAGT. The CDR3 DNA reads TGTGCCAGCAGTCGGAGACGGGTCTATGGCTACACCTTC. Protein sequence: CASSRRRVYGYTF.

This clone was counted at least ten times. The gene calls are TRBV4-1 and TRBJ1-1; D not certain. The V gene lost 4 bases and the J gene lost 0 bases, with 15 bases spanning the gap. The CDR3 has 16 amino acids. From germline, CDR1 is MGHRA and CDR2 YSYEKL. The CDR3: CASSLDTAWLNTEAFF. DNA of the CDR3: TGCGCCAGCAGCCTAGACACGGCGTGGTTGAACACTGAAGCTTTCTTT.

This clone was observed many times. The chain links TRBV28 to TRBJ1-4; 10 nucleotides agree with TRBD1. The germline V gene encodes CDR1 MDHEN and CDR2 SYDVKM. The CDR3 length is 18 residues. The ends lost 3 bases at V and 1 base at J; junction bases unmatched: 8. The CDR3 coding sequence is TGTGCCAGCAGTTTTCTTTCCGGGACAGGGGTAACTAATGAAAAACTGTTTTTT. Translating gives CASSFLSGTGVTNEKLFF.

This chain joins TRBV19 and TRBJ1-2; D gene uncertain. CDR1 and CDR2 (germline): LNHDA, SQIVND (reference sequence). V dropped 7 bases and J dropped 4 bases, with 13 bases sitting between them. This CDR3 is 13 amino acids long. DNA for the CDR3: TGTGCCAGTACCCCTCCCCTCTTCTATGGCTACACCTTC. This sequence encodes CASTPPLFYGYTF.

The chain links TRBV30 to TRBJ2-7, with unresolved D. The ends were cut back, 3 bases at V and 6 bases at J, with 15 bases in the middle. There are 13 residues in the CDR3. From germline, CDR1 is GTSNPN and CDR2 SVGIG (reference sequence). Here the CDR3 reads CAWSQPDWVEQYF. The CDR3 region has the DNA TGTGCCTGGAGCCAACCCGACTGGGTCGAGCAGTACTTC.

This clone was seen at least ten times. The rearrangement links TRBV11-3 to TRBJ2-1; 12 nucleotides match TRBD2. Germline CDR1 SGHNT, CDR2 YENEEA. The V segment lost 3 bases and the J segment 9 bases; nucleotides outside the gene matches: 6. The CDR3 is 15 amino acids. The CDR3 DNA reads as TGTGCCAGCAGCTTCGGACTAGCGGGGAAGGTTGAGCAGTTCTTC. Its protein is CASSFGLAGKVEQFF.

This clone was observed many times. The V gene is TRBV11-3, the J gene TRBJ2-7; 10 positions agree with TRBD1. The germline gives CDR1 SGHNT, CDR2 YENEEA. This CDR3 comprises 14 residues. With 3 bases clipped from V and 3 bases from J, the junction kept 2 bases outside the gene matches. The CDR3 sequence: CASSLGQGFYEQYF. For the CDR3, the DNA is TGTGCCAGCAGCTTGGGACAGGGGTTCTACGAGCAGTACTTC.

This clone showed up just a few times. The V and J genes are TRBV30 and TRBJ1-5, with 7 nucleotides matching TRBD1. V was clipped by 1 base and J by 1 base; unmatched bases: 1. Germline CDR1 and CDR2: GTSNPN and SVGIG (reference sequence). This CDR3 is 14 amino acids long. The CDR3 sequence is CAWSAGQSNQPQHF. The CDR3 nucleotides read TGTGCCTGGAGTGCGGGACAGAGCAATCAGCCCCAGCATTTT.

CDR3 sequence: CASSSGTIYEQYF. CDR3 coding DNA: TGTGCCAGCAGCTCCGGGACTATCTACGAGCAGTACTTC. The chain uses TRBV7-2 and TRBJ2-7; 7 bases align to TRBD2. Germline-derived CDR1 and CDR2 are SGHTA and FQGNSA. V lost 4 bases to trimming and J lost 3 bases; unmatched junction nucleotides: 3. CDR3 length: 13 residues.

At least ten counts were recorded for this clone. The rearrangement links TRBV11-3 to TRBJ1-2; D is undetermined. CDR3 length: 14 amino acids. Deletions cut 1 base from V and 3 bases from J, with 9 bases between. The V gene's germline CDR1 is SGHNT and CDR2 YENEEA. In DNA, the CDR3 is TGTGCCAGCAGCTTAGTTCAATCGGACTATGGCTACACCTTC. Its protein is CASSLVQSDYGYTF.

This clone occurred a few times. This rearrangement joins TRBV6-8 to TRBJ2-5, with D maybe TRBD2 (5 bases). V was shortened by 2 bases and J by 4 bases, with 11 bases between the two germline ends. Germline loops: CDR1 MNHGY, CDR2 SAAAGT. The CDR3 spans 14 residues. The CDR3 coding sequence is TGTGCCAGCAGTTACGCGGCTGAGGGAGAGACCCAGTACTTC. Its protein is CASSYAAEGETQYF.

V and J are TRBV19 and TRBJ1-3, with D tentatively TRBD1 (6 bases). Germline lookup yields CDR1 LNHDA and CDR2 SQIVND (reference sequence). The V gene lost 5 bases and the J gene lost 0 bases, with 11 bases spanning the gap. The CDR3 loop spans 15 amino acids. CDR3 bases: TGTGCCAGTAGTTTTCGGGACACCTCTGGAAACACCATATATTTT. It encodes CASSFRDTSGNTIYF. Filled out from reference TRBV19 and TRBJ1-3, the complete variable domain reads DGGITQSPKYLFRKEGQNVTLSCEQNLNHDAMYWYRQDPGQGLRLIYYSQIVNDFQKGDIAEGYSVSREKKESFPLTVTSAQKNPTAFYLCASSFRDTSGNTIYFGEGSWLTVV.

CDR3: CASSLLGLAGDRANVLTF. For the CDR3, the DNA is TGCGCCAGCAGCCTTTTGGGACTAGCGGGGGACCGGGCCAACGTCCTGACTTTC. This sequence joins TRBV1 and TRBJ2-6; TRBD2 reflects the table's D call only, with no check against the DNA. TRBV1 is a recognized pseudogene. The CDR3 loop spans 18 amino acids.

CDR3 sequence: CASRRGGPPETQYF. CDR3 DNA sequence: TGTGCCAGTAGACGCGGGGGCCCTCCTGAGACCCAGTACTTC. This rearrangement joins TRBV6-8 to TRBJ2-5; a weak D match, TRBD2 (7 bases). Per germline, CDR1 MNHGY and CDR2 SAAAGT. CDR3 length: 14 residues. V shed 9 bases and J shed 5 bases, with 19 bases lying between them.

The V call is TRBV29-1, the J call TRBJ2-7, with 8 positions matching TRBD2. This CDR3 is 14 amino acids long. Germline CDR1 reads SQVTM; CDR2 reads ANQGSEA. The V segment lost 3 bases and the J segment 0 bases; nucleotides outside the gene matches: 4. DNA of the CDR3: TGCAGCGTTGAGGATAGCGGGAACTCCTACGAGCAGTACTTC. This translates into CSVEDSGNSYEQYF.

Only a few counts were recorded for this clone. The chain joins TRBV6-8 to TRBJ1-2; unclear D gene. Trimming stripped 8 bases from V and 4 bases from J, with 14 bases between. The CDR3 consists of 13 residues. Germline loops: CDR1 MNHGY, CDR2 SAAAGT. The CDR3 protein is CASRSDISYGYTF. For the CDR3, the DNA is TGTGCCAGCCGGTCTGACATTAGCTATGGCTACACCTTC.

The V and J genes are TRBV28 and TRBJ2-3, with 10 bases identical to TRBD2. The V gene's germline CDR1 is MDHEN and CDR2 SYDVKM. The CDR3 is 18 amino acids. J lost 4 bases, V lost 5 bases, and 15 bases had no gene match. DNA of the CDR3: TGTGCCAGCAGTCCCATGAGCGGGGGGGCCGCCCTACCAGATACGCAGTATTTT. Translation: CASSPMSGGAALPDTQYF.